Listed below are T cell receptor beta chains from one sample, sequenced in a study of CD8+ T cells in alopecia areata. The data were produced by immunoSEQ multiplex PCR, yet TCRdb's version contains in-frame clones alone and is incomplete. The data hold roughly 170,000 clones, with 50% to 70% observed a single time. The specimen was CD4+ T cells sorted from blood, collected at week 0. These TCRs come from a human donor with alopecia areata. Each CDR3 is given with its conserved first and last residue. A D gene is named only where the DNA matches it firmly. Clone size is shown for a subset of rows, as once, few, many or a class of expanded clone.

few	NA	TRBV6-1	TRBJ1-5	TGTGCCAGCAGTGGCACCCCGGGGGGCAGCAATCAGCCCCAGCATTTT	CASSGTPGGSNQPQHF
NA	NA	TRBV27	TRBJ1-5	TGTGCCAGCAGTTCCGGGTTTGGGCAAGGCAATCAGCCCCAGCATTTT	CASSSGFGQGNQPQHF
NA	NA	TRBV5-1	TRBJ2-7	TGCGCCAGCAGCTTGTCCGGGACCTCCTACGAGCAGTACTTC	CASSLSGTSYEQYF
NA	TRBD1	TRBV25-1	TRBJ1-2	TGTGCCAGCAGTGAATCAGGGGGCATGAGAGGCTACACCTTC	CASSESGGMRGYTF
NA	NA	TRBV5-6	TRBJ2-7	TGTGCCAGCAGCTTAACGGGTAAACCTTACGAGCAGTACTTC	CASSLTGKPYEQYF
NA	NA	TRBV7-2	TRBJ2-2	TGTGCCAGCAGCGCTGTTGGGGGGCAGGGCACCGGGGAGCTGTTTTTT	CASSAVGGQGTGELFF
NA	TRBD2	TRBV10-3	TRBJ2-7	TGTGCCATCACCTCGGGACTAGACTACGAGCAGTACTTC	CAITSGLDYEQYF
few	NA	TRBV7-2	TRBJ2-7	TGTGCCAGCAGCCCGGCCTACGGACGGATCTACGAGCAGTACTTC	CASSPAYGRIYEQYF
NA	NA	TRBV5-1	TRBJ1-5	TGCGCCAGCAGCTTGGGGACAGAAGATCAGCCCCAGCATTTT	CASSLGTEDQPQHF
NA	NA	TRBV6-5	TRBJ2-1	TGTGCCAGCAGGGAACATACCCGCTACAATGAGCAGTTCTTC	CASREHTRYNEQFF
NA	NA	TRBV5-1	TRBJ2-2	TGCGCCAGCAGCTTGGAGCAGAACACCGGGGAGCTGTTTTTT	CASSLEQNTGELFF
few	NA	TRBV9	TRBJ2-5	TGTGCCAGCAGCGCGGATCAGGGTATCGTAGGGACCCAGTACTTC	CASSADQGIVGTQYF
NA	NA	TRBV28	TRBJ1-5	TGTGCCAGCAGTTGGGGACGACAGCCCCAGCATTTT	CASSWGRQPQHF
once	TRBD1	TRBV6-5	TRBJ1-1	TGTGCCAGCAGTTCGGACAGGGGGCGAACTTTCTTT	CASSSDRGRTFF
NA	NA	TRBV29-1	TRBJ2-7	TGCAGCGTTATAGGGAGGCTAGCTGGAGGAAGGCAGTACTTC	CSVIGRLAGGRQYF
NA	NA	TRBV19	TRBJ2-6	TGTGCCACTGACAGCTACTCTGGGGCCAACGTCCTGACTTTC	CATDSYSGANVLTF
NA	TRBD1	TRBV2	TRBJ1-4	TGTGCCAGCATAGGCTCTTCAGGGGGTAGTGAAAAACTGTTTTTT	CASIGSSGGSEKLFF
NA	NA	TRBV2	TRBJ2-5	TGTGCCAGCAGTGAACAGGGGCTGAGCGGAGAGACCCAGTACTTC	CASSEQGLSGETQYF
NA	NA	TRBV20-1	TRBJ1-5	TGCAGTGCTAGAGATAGGCTCACGGACACTTTT	CSARDRLTDTF
NA	NA	TRBV29-1	TRBJ2-5	TGCAGCGTTCGTATAAGGGTAGAACAAGAGACCCAGTACTTC	CSVRIRVEQETQYF
many	NA	TRBV14	TRBJ1-1	TGTGCCAGCAGCCTAATGGGTACAACTGAAGCTTTCTTT	CASSLMGTTEAFF
NA	TRBD1	TRBV18	TRBJ2-5	TGTGCCAGCTCACCCCGGACAGGCCAAGAGACCCAGTACTTC	CASSPRTGQETQYF
NA	NA	TRBV2	TRBJ1-5	TGTGCCAGCGCCCGAGGACAGACAGACAATCAGCCCCAGCATTTT	CASARGQTDNQPQHF
few	NA	TRBV29-1	TRBJ2-3	TGCAGCGTTGCAACCCGACAGCACACAGATACGCAGTATTTT	CSVATRQHTDTQYF
NA	TRBD1	TRBV30	TRBJ1-5	TGTGCCTGGAGTGTTGGACAGGGCAATCAGCCCCAGCATTTT	CAWSVGQGNQPQHF